These 8 T cell receptor beta chains came from one sample sequenced in a study of blood T cell repertoires in COVID-19. The data were produced by immunoSEQ multiplex PCR, yet TCRdb's version contains in-frame clones alone and is incomplete. The sample includes about 130,000 clones, 80% to 85% of them seen just once. Specimen: PBMCs or T cells enriched from blood (not recorded which). The source of these receptors is a man younger than 40 who had recovered from COVID-19.

V usage is TRBV24-1 and J usage is TRBJ2-7; 7 bases line up with TRBD2. The germline V gene has CDR1 KGHDR and CDR2 SFDVKD. The V segment lost 10 bases and the J segment 4 bases; nucleotides outside the gene matches: 6. The CDR3 length is 12 residues. Here the CDR3 DNA reads TGTGCCACTTCTAGCGGAGCTTACGAGCAGTACGTC. It yields the protein CATSSGAYEQYV.

This chain links TRBV7-9 with TRBJ1-5, with D unclear. CDR1 is SEHNR and CDR2 is FQNEAQ in the germline V gene (reference sequence). The CDR3 spans 15 residues. Trimming took off 6 bases at V and 2 bases at J, with 14 bases between the two ends. In DNA form, the CDR3 reads TGTGCCAGCAGTTCCGGCGACAACGGCAATCAGCCCCAGCATTTT. Translated: CASSSGDNGNQPQHF.

The V call is TRBV18, the J call TRBJ2-2, with 8 positions matching TRBD1. This CDR3 comprises 16 residues. Unmatched junction bases numbered 10, after V lost 4 bases and J lost 6 bases. Germline assignment: CDR1 KGHSH and CDR2 LQKENI. The CDR3 DNA follows: TGTGCCAGCTCACTCCTAGACAGGGGAGTCTCCGGGGAGCTGTTTTTT. Protein product: CASSLLDRGVSGELFF.

V gene TRBV6-5 combines with J gene TRBJ2-7, with D tentatively TRBD1 (6 bases). Trimming cost V 6 bases and J 1 base, with 16 bases left between them. The CDR3 runs 15 residues. CDR1 and CDR2 (germline): MNHEY, SVGAGI. CDR3 bases: TGTGCCAGCAGAAACAGGGAAGCAGGGTCCTACGAGCAGTACGTC. Translation: CASRNREAGSYEQYV.

The table lists this clone with a count of one. The V and J genes are TRBV5-6 and TRBJ1-1, with TRBD1 identical over 9 bases. The CDR3 sequence is 15 residues long. V lost 4 bases to trimming and J lost 5 bases; unmatched junction nucleotides: 9. Germline loops: CDR1 SGHDT, CDR2 YYEEEE. For the CDR3, the DNA is TGTGCCAGCAGCACCCCGACAGGGGGGGTAACTGAAGCTTTCTTT. Its translation is CASSTPTGGVTEAFF.

The CDR3 DNA reads TGTGCCAGCACTATGGGGGGAGGGAACACCGGGGAGCTGTTTTTT. Translated: CASTMGGGNTGELFF. J is TRBJ2-2 and V is TRBV9; D perhaps matches TRBD2 (6 bases). The CDR3 length is 15 residues. The V and J ends lost 6 bases and 1 base respectively, with 13 bases between them. Germline assignment: CDR1 SGDLS and CDR2 YYNGEE.

This clone was seen a few times. DNA for the CDR3: TGCGCCAGCAGCTTGTCAGGGATCTCTGGAAACACCATATATTTT. Amino acid sequence: CASSLSGISGNTIYF. This rearrangement joins TRBV5-1 to TRBJ1-3, with D perhaps matching TRBD1 (5 bases). Trimming removed 1 base at V and 0 bases at J, with 8 bases between. Germline V gene sequence: CDR1 SGHRS, CDR2 YFSETQ. The CDR3 spans 15 residues.

The chain combines TRBV30 with TRBJ2-1; D is possibly TRBD1 (6 bases). The CDR3 loop spans 14 amino acids. V lost 2 bases and J lost 0, with 8 bases in between. Germline V gives CDR1 GTSNPN, CDR2 SVGIG (reference sequence). The CDR3 loop reads CAWSRGSSYNEQFF. The DNA of the CDR3 is TGTGCCTGGAGTAGGGGGAGCTCCTACAATGAGCAGTTCTTC.